The table lists the clone carrying this TCR beta chain with a count of one. This sample is part of a study of blood T cell repertoires in COVID-19. Trimming cost V 5 bases and J 6 bases, with 17 bases left between them. There are 15 residues in the CDR3. The germline CDR1 and CDR2 sequences are LNHDA and SQIVND (reference sequence). Profiling relied on immunoSEQ multiplex PCR, and the TCRdb table lists in-frame clones only, not all of them. The data contain approximately 230,000 clones, about 90% of them singletons. This TCR derives from a man between 18 and 29 years old with active or convalescent COVID-19. The sequenced sample consisted of peripheral blood. The chain carries TRBV19 and TRBJ2-1, with D unresolved. The CDR3 spells CASSATNWSPNEQFF. The CDR3 DNA sequence: TGTGCCAGTAGTGCCACAAATTGGAGCCCCAATGAGCAGTTCTTC.